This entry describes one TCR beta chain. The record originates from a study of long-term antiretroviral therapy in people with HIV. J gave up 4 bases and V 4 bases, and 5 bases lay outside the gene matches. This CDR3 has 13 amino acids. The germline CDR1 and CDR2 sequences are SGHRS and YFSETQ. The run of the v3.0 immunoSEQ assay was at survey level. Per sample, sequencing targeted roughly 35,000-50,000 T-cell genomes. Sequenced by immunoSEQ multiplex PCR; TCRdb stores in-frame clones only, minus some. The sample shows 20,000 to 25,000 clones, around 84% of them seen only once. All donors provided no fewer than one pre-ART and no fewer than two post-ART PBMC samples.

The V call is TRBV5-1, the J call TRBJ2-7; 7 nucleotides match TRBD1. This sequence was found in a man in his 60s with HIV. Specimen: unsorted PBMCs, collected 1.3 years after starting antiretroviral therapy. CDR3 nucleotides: TGCGCCAGCAGCCAGGGACAGCGTTACGAGCAGTACTTC. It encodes CASSQGQRYEQYF.